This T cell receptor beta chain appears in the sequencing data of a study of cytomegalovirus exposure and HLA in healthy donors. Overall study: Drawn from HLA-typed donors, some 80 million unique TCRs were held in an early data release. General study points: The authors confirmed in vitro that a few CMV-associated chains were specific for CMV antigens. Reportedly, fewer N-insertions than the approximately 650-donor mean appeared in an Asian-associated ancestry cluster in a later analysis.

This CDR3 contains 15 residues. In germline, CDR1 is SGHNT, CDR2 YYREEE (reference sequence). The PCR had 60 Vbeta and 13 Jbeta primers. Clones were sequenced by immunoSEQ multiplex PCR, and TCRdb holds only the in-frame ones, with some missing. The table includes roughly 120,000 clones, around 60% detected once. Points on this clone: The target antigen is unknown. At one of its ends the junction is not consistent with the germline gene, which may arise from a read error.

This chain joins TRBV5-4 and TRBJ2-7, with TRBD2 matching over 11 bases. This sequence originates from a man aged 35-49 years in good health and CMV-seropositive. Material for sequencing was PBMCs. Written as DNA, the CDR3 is TGTGCCAGCACCTTGGGGGGTAGCGGGAGGGCCGCGCAGTACTTC. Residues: CASTLGGSGRAAQYF.